This is a list of T cell receptor beta chains from one sample in a study of spatial heterogeneity in lung cancer. Each CDR3 protein is one row after TCRdb ran MiXCR on the 5' RACE reads. The sample records about 22,000 distinct CDR3 sequences, over 4.5% being singletons. Here the sequenced sample was PBMCs, taken at surgery. The origin of the receptors is a male donor with early-stage non-small cell lung cancer. Both conserved end residues are part of each CDR3. The order of the fields is D gene, J gene, clone size, V gene, CDR3 protein, CDR3 DNA. D genes are given only for firm matches. Clone sizes are given selectively: once, few, many, or a class where the clone is expanded.

d_call: TRBD1
j_call: TRBJ2-7
clone_size: many
v_call: TRBV28
cdr3_aa: CASSPPGQGLYEQYF
cdr3_nt: TGTGCCAGCAGTCCGCCGGGACAGGGTCTGTACGAGCAGTACTTC

d_call: -
j_call: TRBJ2-7
clone_size: few
v_call: TRBV28
cdr3_aa: CASSYPTIGYEQYF
cdr3_nt: TGTGCCAGCAGTTACCCCACCATCGGATACGAGCAGTACTTC

d_call: -
j_call: TRBJ2-1
clone_size: many
v_call: TRBV4-1
cdr3_aa: CASSQLLAVEVNEQFF
cdr3_nt: TGCGCCAGCAGCCAGCTACTAGCAGTTGAAGTCAATGAGCAGTTCTTC

d_call: TRBD1
j_call: TRBJ1-2
clone_size: -
v_call: TRBV7-3
cdr3_aa: CASSLGTGVYGYTF
cdr3_nt: TGTGCCAGCAGCCTGGGGACAGGCGTCTATGGCTACACCTTC

d_call: -
j_call: TRBJ2-1
clone_size: -
v_call: TRBV11-3
cdr3_aa: CASSSEAGEQFF
cdr3_nt: TGTGCCAGCAGCTCGGAGGCCGGAGAGCAGTTCTTC

d_call: -
j_call: TRBJ2-6
clone_size: many
v_call: TRBV2
cdr3_aa: CASRPRISGANVLTF
cdr3_nt: TGTGCCAGCAGGCCACGGATCTCTGGGGCCAACGTCCTGACTTTC

d_call: -
j_call: TRBJ1-1
clone_size: many
v_call: TRBV2
cdr3_aa: CASSEQGSGTEAFF
cdr3_nt: TGTGCCAGCAGCGAGCAGGGTTCGGGCACTGAAGCTTTCTTT

d_call: -
j_call: TRBJ2-3
clone_size: many
v_call: TRBV13
cdr3_aa: CASTNLGDLTQYF
cdr3_nt: TGTGCCAGCACCAACCTGGGGGACTTGACGCAGTATTTT

d_call: -
j_call: TRBJ1-1
clone_size: few
v_call: TRBV20-1
cdr3_aa: CSAIAFPSNTEAFF
cdr3_nt: TGCAGTGCTATAGCCTTCCCTTCGAACACTGAAGCTTTCTTT

d_call: -
j_call: TRBJ2-5
clone_size: many
v_call: TRBV28
cdr3_aa: CASSGGQETQYF
cdr3_nt: TGTGCCAGCAGTGGAGGACAAGAGACCCAGTACTTC

d_call: -
j_call: TRBJ1-6
clone_size: many
v_call: TRBV27
cdr3_aa: CASSLSYNSPLHF
cdr3_nt: TGTGCCAGCAGTTTGTCCTATAATTCACCCCTCCACTTT

d_call: TRBD2
j_call: TRBJ2-7
clone_size: few
v_call: TRBV7-2
cdr3_aa: CASSLYPPTSGREGSSYEQYF
cdr3_nt: TGTGCCAGCAGCTTGTATCCTCCGACTAGCGGGAGGGAGGGGAGCTCCTACGAGCAGTACTTC

d_call: -
j_call: TRBJ2-3
clone_size: many
v_call: TRBV20-1
cdr3_aa: CSALRRLRPTDTQYF
cdr3_nt: TGCAGTGCCCTTCGTCGCCTCCGGCCGACAGATACGCAGTATTTT

d_call: -
j_call: TRBJ2-1
clone_size: few
v_call: TRBV5-1
cdr3_aa: CASSLEPFVKYDEQFF
cdr3_nt: TGCGCCAGCAGCTTGGAACCCTTTGTTAAGTATGATGAGCAGTTCTTC

d_call: -
j_call: TRBJ2-2
clone_size: many
v_call: TRBV6-5
cdr3_aa: CASWFRNTGELFF
cdr3_nt: TGTGCCAGCTGGTTCAGGAACACCGGGGAGCTGTTTTTT

d_call: -
j_call: TRBJ1-2
clone_size: many
v_call: TRBV27
cdr3_aa: CASSLTGAWGYTF
cdr3_nt: TGTGCCAGCAGTTTAACTGGGGCGTGGGGCTACACCTTC

d_call: -
j_call: TRBJ2-7
clone_size: many
v_call: TRBV6-2/TRBV6-3
cdr3_aa: CASSYGPTVDYEQYF
cdr3_nt: TGTGCCAGCAGTTACGGCCCGACAGTCGACTACGAGCAGTACTTC

d_call: TRBD1
j_call: TRBJ2-1
clone_size: medium-sized
v_call: TRBV7-9
cdr3_aa: CASSLGQGSWNEQFF
cdr3_nt: TGTGCCAGCAGCTTAGGACAGGGGTCATGGAATGAGCAGTTCTTC